The T cell receptor (beta chain) described here comes from a study of blood T cell repertoires in COVID-19. Whole-study context: Donors in the United States, Italy and Spain gave samples during acute or convalescent COVID-19. The cDNA or gDNA used as material had been derived from T cells, B-cell-depleted T cells, or PBMCs.

The CDR3 totals 16 residues. The V and J ends lost 8 bases and 1 base, in that order; junction bases with no gene match: 9. Germline V gives CDR1 MGHRA, CDR2 YSYEKL. This clone occurred once. Here immunoSEQ multiplex PCR was the method, and the copy in TCRdb shows in-frame clones only, minus some. The table shows some 93,000 clones, with more than 75% occurring only once. The sequence was obtained from a man aged 50-60 years with acute or convalescent COVID-19. The material sequenced was peripheral blood. The chain combines TRBV4-1 with TRBJ2-1; 9 bases are shared with TRBD2. CDR3 loop: CASPRLAARSYNEQFF. CDR3 DNA sequence: TGCGCCAGCCCTCGACTAGCGGCAAGGTCCTACAATGAGCAGTTCTTC.